The T cell receptor beta chain under discussion was sequenced for a study of OX40 agonist ivuxolimab in advanced cancers. Whole-study context: Those treated in dose escalation had hepatocellular carcinoma, melanoma, renal cell cancer or head and neck cancer.

Sequencing was performed with immunoSEQ multiplex PCR; in TCRdb, only in-frame clones are kept and a portion is missing. Of fewer than 90,000 clones listed, more than 75% are singletons. Patients who had autoimmune disease history or got systemic immunosuppression were left out. This receptor was taken from an adult with an advanced solid tumor such as melanoma, head and neck, liver or kidney cancer. The input for sequencing was CD4+ or CD8+ T cells sorted from blood, taken in a trial of the OX40 agonist ivuxolimab.

CDR3 region: CASSLGASGGRLGNEQYF. CDR3 nucleotides: TGTGCCAGCAGCTTAGGAGCTAGCGGGGGACGTCTTGGTAACGAGCAGTACTTC. This rearrangement joins TRBV7-9 to TRBJ2-7; 10 positions match TRBD2. Germline V gene lookup returns CDR1 SEHNR and CDR2 FQNEAQ (reference sequence). The CDR3 covers 18 residues. V was pared by 1 base and J by 5 bases, with 14 bases of the junction left unmatched.